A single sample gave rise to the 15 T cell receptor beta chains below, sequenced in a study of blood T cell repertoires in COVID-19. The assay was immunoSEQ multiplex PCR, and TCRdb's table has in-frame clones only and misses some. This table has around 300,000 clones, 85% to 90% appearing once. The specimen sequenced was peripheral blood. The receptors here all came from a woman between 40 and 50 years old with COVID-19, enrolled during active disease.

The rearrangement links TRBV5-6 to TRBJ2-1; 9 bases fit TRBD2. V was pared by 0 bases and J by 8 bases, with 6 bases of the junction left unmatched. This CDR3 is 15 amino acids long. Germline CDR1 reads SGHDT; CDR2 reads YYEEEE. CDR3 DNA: TGTGCCAGCAGCTTGGTAGCGGGGGCTGTGGATGAGCAGTTCTTC. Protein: CASSLVAGAVDEQFF. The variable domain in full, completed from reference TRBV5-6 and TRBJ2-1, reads DAGVTQSPTHLIKTRGQQVTLRCSPKSGHDTVSWYQQALGQGPQFIFQYYEEEERQRGNFPDRFSGHQFPNYSSELNVNALLLGDSALYLCASSLVAGAVDEQFFGPGTRLTVL.

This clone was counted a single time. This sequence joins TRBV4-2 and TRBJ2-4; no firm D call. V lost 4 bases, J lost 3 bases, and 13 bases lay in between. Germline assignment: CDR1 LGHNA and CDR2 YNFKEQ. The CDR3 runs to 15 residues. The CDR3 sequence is CASSPREFDKNIQYF. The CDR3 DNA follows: TGTGCCAGCAGCCCTCGCGAATTTGACAAAAACATTCAGTACTTC.

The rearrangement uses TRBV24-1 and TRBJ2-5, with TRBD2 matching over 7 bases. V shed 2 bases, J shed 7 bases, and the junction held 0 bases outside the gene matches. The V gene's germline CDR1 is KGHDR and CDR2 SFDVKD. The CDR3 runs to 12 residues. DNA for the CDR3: TGTGCCACCAGTGATTCGGGGGGGACCCAGTACTTC. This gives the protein CATSDSGGTQYF.

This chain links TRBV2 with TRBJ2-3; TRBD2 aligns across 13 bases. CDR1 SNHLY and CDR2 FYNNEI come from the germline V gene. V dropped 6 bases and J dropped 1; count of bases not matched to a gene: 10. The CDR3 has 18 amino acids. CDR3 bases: TGTGCCAGCAGAATACGGGGACTAGCGGGGTATCGCACAGATACGCAGTATTTT. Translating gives CASRIRGLAGYRTDTQYF.

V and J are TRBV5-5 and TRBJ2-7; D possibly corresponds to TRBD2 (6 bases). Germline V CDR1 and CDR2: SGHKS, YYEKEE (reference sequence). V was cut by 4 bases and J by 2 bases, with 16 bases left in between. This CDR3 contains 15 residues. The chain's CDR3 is CASSVSGTQAYEQYF. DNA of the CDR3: TGTGCCAGCAGCGTCTCCGGGACTCAGGCCTACGAGCAGTACTTC.

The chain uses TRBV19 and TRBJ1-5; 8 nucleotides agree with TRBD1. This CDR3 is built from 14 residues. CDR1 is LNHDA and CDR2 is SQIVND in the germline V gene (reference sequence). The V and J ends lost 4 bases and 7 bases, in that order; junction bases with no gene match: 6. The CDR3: CASSTGQVLQPQHF. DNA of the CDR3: TGTGCCAGTAGTACGGGACAGGTCTTGCAGCCCCAGCATTTT.

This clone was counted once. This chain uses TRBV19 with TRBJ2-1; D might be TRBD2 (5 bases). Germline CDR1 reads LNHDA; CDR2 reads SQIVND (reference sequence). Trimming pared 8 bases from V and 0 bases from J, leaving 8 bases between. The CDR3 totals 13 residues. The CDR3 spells CASVGSSYNEQFF. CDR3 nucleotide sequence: TGTGCCAGTGTTGGGAGCTCCTACAATGAGCAGTTCTTC.

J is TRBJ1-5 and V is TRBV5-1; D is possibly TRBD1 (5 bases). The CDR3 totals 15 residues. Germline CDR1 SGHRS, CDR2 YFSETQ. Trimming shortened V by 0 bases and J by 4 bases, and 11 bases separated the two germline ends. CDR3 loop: CASSLGGDPNQPQHF. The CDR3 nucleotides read TGCGCCAGCAGCTTGGGGGGGGATCCGAATCAGCCCCAGCATTTT.

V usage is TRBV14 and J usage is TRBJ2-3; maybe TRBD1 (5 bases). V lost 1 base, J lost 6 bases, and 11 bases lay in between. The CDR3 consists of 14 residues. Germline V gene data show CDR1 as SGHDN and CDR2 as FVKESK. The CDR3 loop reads CASSQGLYRDTQYF. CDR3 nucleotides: TGTGCCAGCAGCCAAGGTCTTTACAGGGATACGCAGTATTTT.

The CDR3 loop is CASSPHLTTGMNTEAFF. The CDR3 bases are TGCGCCAGCAGCCCTCACCTCACCACAGGGATGAACACTGAAGCTTTCTTT. The chain uses TRBV5-1 and TRBJ1-1, with D perhaps TRBD1 (6 bases). The CDR3 totals 17 residues. The V end was cut by 4 bases, the J end by 0 bases, with 19 bases between. Germline V gene sequence: CDR1 SGHRS, CDR2 YFSETQ.

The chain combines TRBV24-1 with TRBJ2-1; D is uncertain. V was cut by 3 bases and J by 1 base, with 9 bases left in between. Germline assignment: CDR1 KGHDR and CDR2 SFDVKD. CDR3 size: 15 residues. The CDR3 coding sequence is TGTGCCACCAGTGATCCCCGTAGTTCCTACAATGAGCAGTTCTTC. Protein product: CATSDPRSSYNEQFF.

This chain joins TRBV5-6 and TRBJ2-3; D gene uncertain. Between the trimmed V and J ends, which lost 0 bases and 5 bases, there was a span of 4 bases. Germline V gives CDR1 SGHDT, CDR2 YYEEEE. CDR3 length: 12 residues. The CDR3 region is CASSLGLDTQYF. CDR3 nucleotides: TGTGCCAGCAGCTTGGGGCTAGATACGCAGTATTTT.

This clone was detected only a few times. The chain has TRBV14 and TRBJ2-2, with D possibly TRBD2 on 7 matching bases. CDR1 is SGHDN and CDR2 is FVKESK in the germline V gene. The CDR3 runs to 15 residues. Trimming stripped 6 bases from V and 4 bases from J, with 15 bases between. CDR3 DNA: TGTGCCAGCAGGCAGATGGGAGGGGGCACCGGGGAGCTGTTTTTT. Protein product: CASRQMGGGTGELFF.

Written as DNA, the CDR3 is TGTGCCAGCAGCCACGGTAGGGACAGGGGCACCCCCGAGCAGTACTTC. Protein: CASSHGRDRGTPEQYF. V is TRBV4-2 and J is TRBJ2-7; TRBD1 matches 10 bases. V was pared by 3 bases and J by 6 bases, with 11 bases of the junction left unmatched. The CDR3 spans 16 residues. Germline-derived CDR1 and CDR2 are LGHNA and YNFKEQ.

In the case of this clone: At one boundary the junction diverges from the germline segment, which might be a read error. CDR3 sequence (DNA): TGTGCCAGTAGTTTAGAGCGGGTAAGAGATACGCAGTATTTT. Translated: CASSLERVRDTQYF. The chain links TRBV19 to TRBJ2-3; D might be TRBD2 (6 bases). Germline CDR1 is LNHDA and CDR2 is SQIVND (reference sequence). The CDR3 contains 14 residues.